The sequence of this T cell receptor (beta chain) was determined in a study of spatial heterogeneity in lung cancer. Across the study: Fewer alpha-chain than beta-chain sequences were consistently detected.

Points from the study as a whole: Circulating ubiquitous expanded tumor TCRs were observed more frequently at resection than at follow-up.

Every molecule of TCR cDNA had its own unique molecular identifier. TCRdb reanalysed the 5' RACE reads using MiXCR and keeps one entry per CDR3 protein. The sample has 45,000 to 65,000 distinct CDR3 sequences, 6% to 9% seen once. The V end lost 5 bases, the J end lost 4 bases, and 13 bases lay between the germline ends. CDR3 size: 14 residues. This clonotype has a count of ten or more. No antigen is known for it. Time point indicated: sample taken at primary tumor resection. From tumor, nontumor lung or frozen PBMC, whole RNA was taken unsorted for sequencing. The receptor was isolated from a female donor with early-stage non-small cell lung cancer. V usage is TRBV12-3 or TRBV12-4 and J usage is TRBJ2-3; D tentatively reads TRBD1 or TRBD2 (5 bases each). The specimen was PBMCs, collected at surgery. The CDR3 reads CASSRNGDADTQYF. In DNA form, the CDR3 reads TGTGCCAGCAGTCGGAACGGGGACGCAGATACGCAGTATTTT.